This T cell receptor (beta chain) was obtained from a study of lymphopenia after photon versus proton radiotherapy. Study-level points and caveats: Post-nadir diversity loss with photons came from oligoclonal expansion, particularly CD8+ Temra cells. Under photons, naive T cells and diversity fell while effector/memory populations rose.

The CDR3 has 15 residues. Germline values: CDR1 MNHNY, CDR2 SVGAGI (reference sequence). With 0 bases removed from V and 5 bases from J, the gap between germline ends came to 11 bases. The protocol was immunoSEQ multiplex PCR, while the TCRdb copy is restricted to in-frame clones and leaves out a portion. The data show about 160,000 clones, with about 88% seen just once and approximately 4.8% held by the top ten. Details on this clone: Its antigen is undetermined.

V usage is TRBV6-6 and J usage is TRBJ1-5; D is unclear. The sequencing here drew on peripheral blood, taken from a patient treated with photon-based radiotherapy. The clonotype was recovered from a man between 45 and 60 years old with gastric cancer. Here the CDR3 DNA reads TGTGCCAGCAGTTACTCGAATCTTGGGTATCAGCCCCAGCATTTT. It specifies CASSYSNLGYQPQHF.